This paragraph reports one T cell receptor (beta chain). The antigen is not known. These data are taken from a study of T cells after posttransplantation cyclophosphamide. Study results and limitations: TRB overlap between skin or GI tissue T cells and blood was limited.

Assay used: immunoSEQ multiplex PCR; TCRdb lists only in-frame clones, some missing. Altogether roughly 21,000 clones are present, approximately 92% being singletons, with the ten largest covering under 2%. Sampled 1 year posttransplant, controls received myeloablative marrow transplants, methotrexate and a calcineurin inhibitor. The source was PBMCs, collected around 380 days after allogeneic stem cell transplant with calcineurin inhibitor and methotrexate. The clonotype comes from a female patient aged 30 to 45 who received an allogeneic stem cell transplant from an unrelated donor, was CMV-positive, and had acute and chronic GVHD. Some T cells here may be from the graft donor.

The CDR3 DNA is TGCAGCGTTGAAGTGGGACAGGGCACTGAAGCTTTCTTT. This gives the protein CSVEVGQGTEAFF. This chain connects TRBV29-1 to TRBJ1-1, with TRBD1 identical over 9 bases. Germline values: CDR1 SQVTM, CDR2 ANQGSEA. The ends lost 1 base at V and 4 bases at J; junction bases unmatched: 1. CDR3 length: 13 residues.